This T cell receptor (beta chain) was sequenced in a study of identical twins. TCRdb reanalysed the 5' RACE reads using MiXCR and keeps one entry per CDR3 protein. Counted here are approximately 550,000 distinct CDR3 sequences, 20% to 25% occurring once; the ten biggest clones make up about 0.5%. Study results and caveats: Interpretation of the results relied on cross-sectional statistical analysis and not on following the same donors. For cord blood, abundant beta clonotypes had fewer insertions, unlike memory repertoires, which showed none.

The CDR3 is made up of 14 amino acids. Trimming removed 4 bases at V and 2 bases at J, with 12 bases between. Germline CDR1 SGHRS, CDR2 YFSETQ. In its sample, this clonotype was seen many times. Antigen specificity is unknown. Healthy Caucasians made up all donors. The data also belong to a second study, concerning yellow fever vaccine responses in identical twins.

The chain links TRBV5-1 to TRBJ2-5; TRBD1 is a possible D gene (6 bases). Sequencing was carried out using CD4+ T cells sorted from blood. This receptor was taken from a woman younger than 30 in good health. The CDR3 spells CASSPGHRQETQYF. The CDR3 DNA is TGCGCCAGCAGCCCGGGACATAGGCAAGAGACCCAGTACTTC.